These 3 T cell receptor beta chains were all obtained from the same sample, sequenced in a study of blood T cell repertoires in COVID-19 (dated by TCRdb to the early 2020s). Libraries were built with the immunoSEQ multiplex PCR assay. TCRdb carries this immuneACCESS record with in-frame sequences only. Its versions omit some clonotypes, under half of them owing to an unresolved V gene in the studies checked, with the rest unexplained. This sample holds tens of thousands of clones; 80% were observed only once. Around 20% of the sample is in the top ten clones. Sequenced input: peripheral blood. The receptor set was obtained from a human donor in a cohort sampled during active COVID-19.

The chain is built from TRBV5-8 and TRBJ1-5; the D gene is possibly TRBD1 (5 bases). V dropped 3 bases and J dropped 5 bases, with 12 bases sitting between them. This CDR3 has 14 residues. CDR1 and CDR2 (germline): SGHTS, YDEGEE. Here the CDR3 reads CASSWGREDQPQHF. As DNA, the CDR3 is TGTGCCAGCAGCTGGGGGAGGGAAGATCAGCCCCAGCATTTT.

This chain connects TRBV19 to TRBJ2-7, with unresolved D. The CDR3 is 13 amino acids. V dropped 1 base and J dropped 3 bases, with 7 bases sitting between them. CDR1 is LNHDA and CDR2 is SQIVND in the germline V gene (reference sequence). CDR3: CASSIGRFYEQYF. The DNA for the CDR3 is TGTGCCAGTAGTATAGGCAGATTCTACGAGCAGTACTTC.

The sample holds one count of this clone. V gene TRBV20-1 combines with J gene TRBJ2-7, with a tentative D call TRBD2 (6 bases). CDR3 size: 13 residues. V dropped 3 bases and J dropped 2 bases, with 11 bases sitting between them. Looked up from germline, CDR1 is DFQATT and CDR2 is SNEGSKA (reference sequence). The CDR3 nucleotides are TGCAGTGCTAGTAAGCGGGCGACCTACGAGCAGTACTTC. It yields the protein CSASKRATYEQYF.